Below, 26 T cell receptor beta chains from the same sample are listed, as sequenced in a study of PD-L1 blockade in urothelial cancer (dated by TCRdb to the late 2010s). Library preparation was by the immunoSEQ multiplex PCR assay. TCRdb retrieved this table from immuneACCESS and kept in-frame rearrangements only. Not all clones are present; in checked studies, unresolved V genes account for under half, and no reason is known for the remainder. Within this sample are around 100,000 clones, with approximately 89% of them counted one time only. In total, the top ten clones hold less than 4.5% of the sample. The time point label, read with the paper, signifies: peripheral blood 6 weeks after treatment start. Material: PBMCs, obtained around atezolizumab (anti-PD-L1) treatment. Receptor source: a man in his 60s with urothelial cancer.

The V call is TRBV14, the J call TRBJ1-1, with 8 nucleotides matching TRBD1. The CDR3 runs to 14 residues. The germline gives CDR1 SGHDN, CDR2 FVKESK. V lost 5 bases and J lost 6; bases outside the gene matches: 8. The CDR3 reads CASSWTGFDSEAFF. The CDR3 DNA sequence: TGTGCCAGCAGCTGGACAGGGTTTGATTCTGAAGCTTTCTTT.

CDR3 in DNA: TGTGCCAGCAGCTGGGGACAGGGTCTTAACACTGAAGCTTTCTTT. Its translation is CASSWGQGLNTEAFF. V is TRBV5-4 and J is TRBJ1-1, with TRBD1 identical over 9 bases. The CDR3 runs 15 residues. V shed 3 bases, J shed 2 bases, and the junction held 5 bases outside the gene matches. The germline V gene encodes CDR1 SGHNT and CDR2 YYREEE (reference sequence).

Remarks on this clone: The same CDR3 arises from other DNA sequences in this sample as well. The rearrangement uses TRBV7-2 and TRBJ2-5; D might be TRBD2 (5 bases). V gave up 5 bases and J gave up 1 base, with 8 bases separating them. CDR1 and CDR2 (germline): SGHTA, FQGNSA. The CDR3 sequence is 13 residues long. The CDR3 nucleotides read TGTGCCAGCAGCGTCGGGATCCAAGAGACCCAGTACTTC. Protein sequence: CASSVGIQETQYF.

The gene calls are TRBV5-6 and TRBJ2-6; 8 bases agree with TRBD1. The CDR3 extends over 19 amino acids. Germline V gene lookup returns CDR1 SGHDT and CDR2 YYEEEE. V was clipped by 0 bases and J by 0 bases; unmatched bases: 8. CDR3 sequence: CASSLGGQGANSGANVLTF. The CDR3 DNA reads TGTGCCAGCAGCTTGGGAGGCCAGGGGGCTAACTCTGGGGCCAACGTCCTGACTTTC.

For the CDR3, the DNA is TGTGCCAGCAGCGGCCGGGACAGGGGCACTGAAGCTTTCTTT. This encodes CASSGRDRGTEAFF. V gene TRBV5-4 combines with J gene TRBJ1-1; 10 positions agree with TRBD1. Trimming removed 4 bases from V and 4 bases from J; junction bases left unmatched: 4. CDR3 length: 14 amino acids. Germline CDR1 SGHNT, CDR2 YYREEE (reference sequence).

In regard to this clone: One end of the junction varies from germline; a read error may be responsible. The gene calls are TRBV7-7 and TRBJ2-3, with 9 bases matching TRBD1. There are 15 residues in the CDR3. From germline, CDR1 is SSHAT and CDR2 FNYEAQ (reference sequence). CDR3 nucleotides: TGTGCTAGCAGCTTACTCGGGACAGGGACAGATACGCAGTATTTT. It codes for CASSLLGTGTDTQYF.

CDR3 region: CASSRYRGADEKLFF. In nucleotides, the CDR3 is TGTGCCAGTAGTCGATACAGGGGAGCGGATGAAAAACTGTTTTTT. This sequence joins TRBV19 and TRBJ1-4; 7 bases align to TRBD1. The CDR3 extends over 15 amino acids. The ends lost 5 bases at V and 6 bases at J; junction bases unmatched: 9. CDR1 and CDR2 from the germline V gene are LNHDA and SQIVND (reference sequence).

Here the CDR3 DNA reads TGTGCCTGTCCTCACTTCCAGGGTCTTTATGGCTACACCTTC. Its protein product is CACPHFQGLYGYTF. The rearrangement links TRBV30 to TRBJ1-2; maybe TRBD1 (5 bases). The length of the CDR3 is 14 residues. V lost 6 bases to trimming and J lost 5 bases, with 19 bases between them. The V gene's germline CDR1 is GTSNPN and CDR2 SVGIG (reference sequence).

J is TRBJ2-2 and V is TRBV5-4; 7 bases map to TRBD2. The CDR3 covers 16 residues. The germline CDR1 and CDR2 sequences are SGHNT and YYREEE (reference sequence). J was trimmed by 4 bases and V by 3 bases; bases with no gene match: 9. The DNA for the CDR3 is TGTGCCAGCAGCTCTAAGACTAGCCCGGCCACCGGGGAGCTGTTTTTT. This encodes CASSSKTSPATGELFF.

The CDR3 loop reads CASKGQGAGGYTF. CDR3 sequence (DNA): TGTGCCAGCAAAGGACAGGGGGCTGGTGGCTACACCTTC. This chain links TRBV2 with TRBJ1-2; TRBD1 agrees at 11 bases. Germline V CDR1 and CDR2: SNHLY, FYNNEI. This CDR3 contains 13 residues. After removal of 7 bases from V and 7 bases from J, the junction contained 5 bases not matched to a gene.

The V gene is TRBV4-3, the J gene TRBJ2-5; 8 bases map to TRBD2. Trimming took 1 base from V and 5 from J; bases not matched to a gene: 6. The CDR3 length is 15 residues. The V gene's germline CDR1 is LGHNA and CDR2 YSLEER. This chain's CDR3 is CASSQGRLAWETQYF. The CDR3 DNA reads TGCGCCAGCAGCCAAGGGAGACTAGCGTGGGAGACCCAGTACTTC.

The CDR3 loop reads CAWRRGRAEKLFF. The CDR3 region has the DNA TGTGCCTGGAGGAGGGGGCGCGCTGAAAAACTGTTTTTT. The chain uses TRBV30 and TRBJ1-4; 7 nucleotides agree with TRBD1. Trimming took 3 bases from V and 7 from J; bases not matched to a gene: 5. Germline V CDR1 and CDR2: GTSNPN, SVGIG (reference sequence). The length of the CDR3 is 13 residues.

The chain carries TRBV5-6 and TRBJ1-6; tentative D call: TRBD1 (5 bases). Germline V gene lookup returns CDR1 SGHDT and CDR2 YYEEEE. Trimming stripped 4 bases from V and 7 bases from J, with 15 bases between. The CDR3 is made up of 15 amino acids. The DNA for the CDR3 is TGTGCCAGCAGCCCGGCGGGCGGGGGAAATTCACCCCTCCACTTT. The encoded protein is CASSPAGGGNSPLHF.

This chain joins TRBV5-4 and TRBJ2-5, with 10 positions matching TRBD2. Germline loops: CDR1 SGHNT, CDR2 YYREEE (reference sequence). Trimming at V came to 0 bases and at J to 7 bases, leaving 6 bases not matched to a gene. This CDR3 region has 15 residues. The CDR3 region is CASSLAQRGGGTQYF. CDR3 DNA: TGTGCCAGCAGCTTGGCCCAGCGGGGGGGCGGGACCCAGTACTTC. The full variable domain, rest sourced from reference TRBV5-4 and TRBJ2-5, is ETGVTQSPTHLIKTRGQQVTLRCSSQSGHNTVSWYQQALGQGPQFIFQYYREEENGRGNFPPRFSGLQFPNYSSELNVNALELDDSALYLCASSLAQRGGGTQYFGPGTRLLVL.

V usage is TRBV7-2 and J usage is TRBJ2-3, with 9 bases aligning to TRBD2. This CDR3 is built from 16 residues. CDR1 is SGHTA, CDR2 FQGNSA, per germline. V lost 6 bases to trimming and J lost 6 bases; unmatched junction nucleotides: 13. The CDR3 DNA reads as TGTGCCAGCAGGATTAATAGCGGGAGCGGGGAGGATACGCAGTATTTT. Its protein product is CASRINSGSGEDTQYF.

CDR3 in amino acids: CASSLTGATYEQYF. DNA of the CDR3: TGTGCCAGCAGTCTTACAGGGGCCACTTACGAGCAGTACTTC. The chain employs TRBV28 and TRBJ2-7, with TRBD1 matching over 7 bases. In germline, CDR1 is MDHEN, CDR2 SYDVKM. V gave up 5 bases and J gave up 4 bases; unmatched junction bases: 8. The CDR3 has 14 residues.

This clone was observed once. The rearrangement joins TRBV29-1 to TRBJ1-1; 8 positions match TRBD1. Germline trimming cut 3 bases from V and 5 bases from J; bases unmatched to any gene: 8. Per the germline V gene, CDR1 is SQVTM and CDR2 is ANQGSEA. The CDR3 is 14 amino acids. The CDR3 nucleotides read TGCAGCGTTGATTCGCCGACAGGGGTTACTGAAGCTTTCTTT. This gives the protein CSVDSPTGVTEAFF.

V usage is TRBV7-2 and J usage is TRBJ2-1, with TRBD2 identical over 12 bases. Trimming took 1 base from V and 4 from J; bases not matched to a gene: 5. Germline assignment: CDR1 SGHTA and CDR2 FQGNSA. The length of the CDR3 is 17 residues. The CDR3 nucleotides read TGTGCCAGCAGCTTAGGGCCCGGACTAGCGGGATACAATGAGCAGTTCTTC. It yields the protein CASSLGPGLAGYNEQFF.

The chain is built from TRBV4-2 and TRBJ2-3, with D tentatively TRBD2 (5 bases). In germline, CDR1 is LGHNA, CDR2 YNFKEQ. The CDR3 length is 13 residues. V lost 0 bases, J lost 6 bases, and 7 bases lay in between. The CDR3 region is CASSQDEGDTQYF. Here the CDR3 DNA reads TGTGCCAGCAGCCAAGATGAGGGTGATACGCAGTATTTT.

The rearrangement uses TRBV5-4 and TRBJ1-6; 7 positions match TRBD1. The junction had 4 bases not matched to a gene; V was cut back by 0 bases and J by 7 bases. The CDR3 consists of 15 residues. Per the germline V gene, CDR1 is SGHNT and CDR2 is YYREEE (reference sequence). CDR3 sequence: CASSLGGQFNSPLHF. The CDR3 DNA sequence: TGTGCCAGCAGCTTGGGGGGACAGTTCAATTCACCCCTCCACTTT.

V is TRBV4-3 and J is TRBJ2-2, with 7 bases lining up with TRBD1. This CDR3 contains 16 residues. Germline-derived CDR1 and CDR2 are LGHNA and YSLEER. With 1 base clipped from V and 5 bases from J, the junction kept 7 bases outside the gene matches. This CDR3 reads CASSQVLRGSTGELFF. In nucleotides, the CDR3 is TGCGCCAGCAGCCAAGTACTCAGGGGGTCTACCGGGGAGCTGTTTTTT.

The V and J genes are TRBV2 and TRBJ1-4, with D uncertain. The V end was cut by 8 bases, the J end by 8 bases, with 18 bases between. The CDR3 has 14 residues. Germline V CDR1 and CDR2: SNHLY, FYNNEI. The CDR3 region has the DNA TGTGCCAGCCAGACAACCCACAGTGAAGAAAAACTGTTTTTT. This gives the protein CASQTTHSEEKLFF.

V usage is TRBV6-5 and J usage is TRBJ1-2; a weak D match, TRBD1 (6 bases). The CDR3 contains 13 residues. The ends were cut back, 6 bases at V and 10 bases at J, with 18 bases in the middle. CDR1 is MNHEY, CDR2 SVGAGI, per germline. The CDR3 sequence is CASRNRPQGSYTF. CDR3 in DNA: TGTGCCAGCAGAAACAGACCACAGGGTTCCTACACCTTC.

This clone appeared a single time. The rearrangement links TRBV6-5 to TRBJ1-1; 9 nucleotides align to TRBD1. V lost 4 bases, J lost 6 bases, and 3 bases stayed unmatched. CDR1 and CDR2 (germline): MNHEY, SVGAGI. The CDR3 runs to 13 residues. The CDR3 here is CASSWGQGAEAFF. CDR3 in DNA: TGTGCCAGCAGTTGGGGACAGGGCGCTGAAGCTTTCTTT.

The J gene is TRBJ2-3, the V gene TRBV28, with 14 bases aligning to TRBD2. Trimming cost V 1 base and J 3 bases; bases outside gene matches: 6. This CDR3 has 18 amino acids. Germline V lookup: CDR1 MDHEN, CDR2 SYDVKM. The CDR3 region has the DNA TGTGCCAGCAGTTTATCGGGACTAGCGGGAGTGGTGACAGATACGCAGTATTTT. This sequence encodes CASSLSGLAGVVTDTQYF. Full variable domain (missing parts from reference TRBV28 and TRBJ2-3): DVKVTQSSRYLVKRTGEKVFLECVQDMDHENMFWYRQDPGLGLRLIYFSYDVKMKEKGDIPEGYSVSREKKERFSLILESASTNQTSMYLCASSLSGLAGVVTDTQYFGPGTRLTVL.

The V and J genes are TRBV2 and TRBJ2-5; D possibly corresponds to TRBD2 (6 bases). The germline V and J ends were trimmed by 5 bases and 2 bases, with 12 bases remaining between them. The V gene's germline CDR1 is SNHLY and CDR2 FYNNEI. This CDR3 is 14 amino acids long. The CDR3 nucleotides read TGTGCCAGCAGTCCCCGGACTATACAAGAGACCCAGTACTTC. It yields the protein CASSPRTIQETQYF.